A selection of T cell receptor beta chains follows, all from one sample in a study of cytomegalovirus exposure and HLA in healthy donors. Sequencing used immunoSEQ multiplex PCR; TCRdb keeps in-frame clones, though not all of them. The sample holds about 150,000 clones; 80% are singletons and the top ten take less than 5%. Sequenced: PBMCs. These receptors all stem from a man aged 30 to 45 in good health. CDR3s include the opening cysteine and the closing phenylalanine or tryptophan. A D gene is named only where the DNA matches it firmly. Clone size is given for some rows only: seen once, a few or many times, or a class if the clone is expanded.

TGTGCCAGCAGTGGCACGGACAGGTTAGCCTACGAGCAGTACTTC	CASSGTDRLAYEQYF	TRBD1	TRBJ2-7	15	TRBV28	few
TGTGCCATCAGTGAGCTCGGGGAACAGCCCCAGCATTTT	CAISELGEQPQHF	-	TRBJ1-5	13	TRBV10-3	-
TGTGCCATCAGCAAGGGAGGTGGACAGGGCGCGGTTGGCTACACCTTC	CAISKGGGQGAVGYTF	TRBD1	TRBJ1-2	16	TRBV10-3	-
TGTGCCAGCATAGGGACAAGGGAGCAGCCCCAGCATTTT	CASIGTREQPQHF	-	TRBJ1-5	13	TRBV6-1	once
TGTGCCAGCAGGAACCGACAGGCCTCGGGGGATACGCAGTATTTT	CASRNRQASGDTQYF	-	TRBJ2-3	15	TRBV6-1	-
TGTGCCAGCAGCTCCGGGACAGGGTGGTCACCCCTCCACTTT	CASSSGTGWSPLHF	TRBD1	TRBJ1-6	14	TRBV5-8	-
TGCGCCAGCAGCCAAGATGGCCTGGGGGGGAACAGCACTGAAGCTTTCTTT	CASSQDGLGGNSTEAFF	-	TRBJ1-1	17	TRBV4-3	-
TGTGCCAGCAGTGAAATAGCAGGGGTCGATGGCTACACCTTC	CASSEIAGVDGYTF	-	TRBJ1-2	14	TRBV25-1	few
TGTGCTAGTGGGACCCCCAGGGGCGGGAGCGGTCGTGAGCAGTTCTTC	CASGTPRGGSGREQFF	-	TRBJ2-1	16	TRBV12-5	-
TGTGCCAGCAGCGCGCTAGATAATTCACCCCTCCACTTT	CASSALDNSPLHF	-	TRBJ1-6	13	TRBV7-9	-
TGTGCCAGCAGCTTAGCCCCAGGCCGCAATCAGCCCCAGCATTTT	CASSLAPGRNQPQHF	-	TRBJ1-5	15	TRBV7-2	-
TGTGCCAGCAGCCTCGAAGGGCTAGCTGAGACCCAGTACTTC	CASSLEGLAETQYF	-	TRBJ2-5	14	TRBV5-4	-
TGTGCCAGTACCCCAACAGGGACCAATCAGCCCCAGCATTTT	CASTPTGTNQPQHF	-	TRBJ1-5	14	TRBV19	-
TGTGCCAGCAGCTTAGAAGCAGCGGGAGGACTTTACAATGAGCAGTTCTTC	CASSLEAAGGLYNEQFF	TRBD2	TRBJ2-1	17	TRBV11-2	few
TGCAGCGTTGGCGATGGGTGGGCCGCTAACGAGCAGTACTTC	CSVGDGWAANEQYF	-	TRBJ2-7	14	TRBV29-1	-
TGTGCCAGCAGGCCCGGACTGAGAAGCAATCAGCCCCAGCATTTT	CASRPGLRSNQPQHF	-	TRBJ1-5	15	TRBV28	-
TGTGCCAGCAGCTTACGGGCGGGAGGCGATGAGCAGTTCTTC	CASSLRAGGDEQFF	TRBD2	TRBJ2-1	14	TRBV7-2	-
TGTGCCAGCAGTCCGGACAGGGCGAGCAATCAGCCCCAGCATTTT	CASSPDRASNQPQHF	TRBD1	TRBJ1-5	15	TRBV6-5	-
TGTGCCTGGAGTGTAACGCGGACTAGCGGGGTGATCCAAGAGACCCAGTACTTC	CAWSVTRTSGVIQETQYF	TRBD2	TRBJ2-5	18	TRBV30	-
TGTGCCAGCAGTCCGGCGACAGCCAACAATCAGCCCCAGCATTTT	CASSPATANNQPQHF	-	TRBJ1-5	15	TRBV6-6	once
TGTGCCAGCAGCCCCATCTCCTTTTTCGGGAGGACCCTTCACAATGAGCAGTTCTTC	CASSPISFFGRTLHNEQFF	TRBD2	TRBJ2-1	19	TRBV14	-
TGTGCCAGCAGCTTGTGGGACTCTCCCGGGGAGCTGTTTTTT	CASSLWDSPGELFF	-	TRBJ2-2	14	TRBV5-5	few
TGCAGCCCTAGAGGACTAGCGGGAGGGAATGAGCAGTTCTTC	CSPRGLAGGNEQFF	TRBD2	TRBJ2-1	14	TRBV29-1	-
TGTGCCAGCAGGCCGGGACTCCTCACCGGGGAGCTGTTTTTT	CASRPGLLTGELFF	-	TRBJ2-2	14	TRBV28	-
TGTGCCAGCAGCCACTCGAGAGCGGCGAGGCCTGAAGCTTTCTTT	CASSHSRAARPEAFF	-	TRBJ1-1	15	TRBV14	-
TGTGCCAGCAATAACAGCCCGATCTACGAGCAGTACTTC	CASNNSPIYEQYF	-	TRBJ2-7	13	TRBV28	-
TGTGCCAGCAGTGACCGGGGGAGGTACACTGAAGCTTTCTTT	CASSDRGRYTEAFF	-	TRBJ1-1	14	TRBV2	once
TGCGCCAGCAGCGGCCGGGACTCAAGGGTAGCCTACAATGAGCAGTTCTTC	CASSGRDSRVAYNEQFF	-	TRBJ2-1	17	TRBV4-1	-
TGTGCCACCAATCTGGGTGCAGGCGTGGCCAATGAGCAGTTCTTC	CATNLGAGVANEQFF	-	TRBJ2-1	15	TRBV19	-
TGCGCCAGCAGTGAGTCCCTAGCGGGAGGTAATGAGCAGTTCTTC	CASSESLAGGNEQFF	TRBD2	TRBJ2-1	15	TRBV10-2	-
TGCAGCGTTGGGACACAGGGGGATCAGCCCCAGCATTTT	CSVGTQGDQPQHF	TRBD1	TRBJ1-5	13	TRBV29-1	once
TGCAGTGCCCCGGGGAGCAATGAGCAGTTCTTC	CSAPGSNEQFF	-	TRBJ2-1	11	TRBV20-1	-
TGTGCCAGCAGCTCCACCCCATCCCCGGGGGGCTACACCTTC	CASSSTPSPGGYTF	-	TRBJ1-2	14	TRBV7-9	-